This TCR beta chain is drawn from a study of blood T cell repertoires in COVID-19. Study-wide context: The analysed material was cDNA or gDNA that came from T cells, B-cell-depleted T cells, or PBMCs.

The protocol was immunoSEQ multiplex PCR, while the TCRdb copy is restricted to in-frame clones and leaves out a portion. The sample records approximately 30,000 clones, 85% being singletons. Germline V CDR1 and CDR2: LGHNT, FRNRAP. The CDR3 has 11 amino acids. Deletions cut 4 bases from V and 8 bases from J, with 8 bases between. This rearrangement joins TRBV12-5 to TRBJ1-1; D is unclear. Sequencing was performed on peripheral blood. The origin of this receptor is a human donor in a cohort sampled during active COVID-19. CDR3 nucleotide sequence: TGTGCTAGTGGTTGGGCCTCGGAAGCTTTCTTT. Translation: CASGWASEAFF.